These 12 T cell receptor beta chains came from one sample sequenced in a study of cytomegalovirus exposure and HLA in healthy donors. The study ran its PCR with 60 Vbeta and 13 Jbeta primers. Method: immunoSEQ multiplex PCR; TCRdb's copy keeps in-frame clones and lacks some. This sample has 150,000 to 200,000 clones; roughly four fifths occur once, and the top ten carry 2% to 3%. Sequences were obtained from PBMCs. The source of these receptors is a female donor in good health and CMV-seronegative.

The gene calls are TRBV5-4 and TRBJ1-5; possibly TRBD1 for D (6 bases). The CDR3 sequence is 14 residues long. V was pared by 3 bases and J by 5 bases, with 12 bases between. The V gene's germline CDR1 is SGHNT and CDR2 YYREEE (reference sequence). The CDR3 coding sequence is TGTGCCAGCAGCTCACAGGGTTCCCATCAGCCCCAGCATTTT. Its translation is CASSSQGSHQPQHF.

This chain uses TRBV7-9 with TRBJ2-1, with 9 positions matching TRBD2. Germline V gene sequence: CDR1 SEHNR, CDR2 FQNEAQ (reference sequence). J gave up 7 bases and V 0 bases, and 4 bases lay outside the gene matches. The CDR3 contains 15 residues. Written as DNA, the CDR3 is TGTGCCAGCAGCTTAGCGAGAGCGGGGGGAAATGAGCAGTTCTTC. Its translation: CASSLARAGGNEQFF.

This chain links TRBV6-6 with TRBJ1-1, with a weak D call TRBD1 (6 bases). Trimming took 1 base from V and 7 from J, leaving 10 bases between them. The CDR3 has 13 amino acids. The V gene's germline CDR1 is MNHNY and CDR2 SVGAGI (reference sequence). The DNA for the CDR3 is TGTGCCAGCAGTTACTTGCAACAGGGTGAAGCTTTCTTT. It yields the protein CASSYLQQGEAFF.

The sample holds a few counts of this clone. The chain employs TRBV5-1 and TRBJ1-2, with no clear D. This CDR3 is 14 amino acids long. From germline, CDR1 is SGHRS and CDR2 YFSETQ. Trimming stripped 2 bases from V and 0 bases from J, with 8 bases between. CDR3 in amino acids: CASSLSQSNYGYTF. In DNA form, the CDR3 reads TGCGCCAGCAGCTTATCGCAGTCTAACTATGGCTACACCTTC.

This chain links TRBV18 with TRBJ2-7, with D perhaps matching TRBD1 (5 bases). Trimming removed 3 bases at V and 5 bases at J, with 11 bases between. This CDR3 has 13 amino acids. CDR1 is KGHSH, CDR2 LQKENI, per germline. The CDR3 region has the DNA TGTGCCAGCTCACCCCCAATCAGGGACGAGCAGTACTTC. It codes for CASSPPIRDEQYF.

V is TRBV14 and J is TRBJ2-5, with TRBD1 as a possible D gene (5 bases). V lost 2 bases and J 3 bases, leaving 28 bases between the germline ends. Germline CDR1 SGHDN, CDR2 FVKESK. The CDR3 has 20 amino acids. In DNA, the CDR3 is TGTGCCAGCAGCCAATCAGACGCGGCCCCCGGTTTAGGGGCAAAAGAGACCCAGTACTTC. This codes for CASSQSDAAPGLGAKETQYF.

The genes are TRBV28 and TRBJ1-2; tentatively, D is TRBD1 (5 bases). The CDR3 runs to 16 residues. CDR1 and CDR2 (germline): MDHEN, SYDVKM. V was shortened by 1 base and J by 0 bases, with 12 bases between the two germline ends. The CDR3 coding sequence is TGTGCCAGCAGTTTATCCGTGAAGGGGTCTAACTATGGCTACACCTTC. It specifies CASSLSVKGSNYGYTF.

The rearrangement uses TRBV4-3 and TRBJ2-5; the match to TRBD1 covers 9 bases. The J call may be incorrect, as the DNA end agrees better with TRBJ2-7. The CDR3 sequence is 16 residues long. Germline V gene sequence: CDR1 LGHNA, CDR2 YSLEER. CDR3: CASSQDRGQGGYEQYF. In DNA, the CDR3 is TGCGCCAGCAGCCAAGATCGGGGACAGGGCGGCTACGAGCAGTACTTC.

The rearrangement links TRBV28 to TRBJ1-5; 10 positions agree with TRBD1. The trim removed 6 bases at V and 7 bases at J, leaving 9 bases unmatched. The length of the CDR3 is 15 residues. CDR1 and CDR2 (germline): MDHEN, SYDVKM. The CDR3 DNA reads TGTGCCAGCAGGACAGGGGGCGAGTCAGGACAGCCCCAGCATTTT. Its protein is CASRTGGESGQPQHF.

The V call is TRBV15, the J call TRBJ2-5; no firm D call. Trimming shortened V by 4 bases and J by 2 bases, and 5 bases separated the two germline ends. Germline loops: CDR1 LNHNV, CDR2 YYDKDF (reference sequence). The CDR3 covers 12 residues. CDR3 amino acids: CATSNPQETQYF. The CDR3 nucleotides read TGTGCCACCAGCAATCCTCAAGAGACCCAGTACTTC. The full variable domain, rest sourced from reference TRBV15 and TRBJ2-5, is DAMVIQNPRYQVTQFGKPVTLSCSQTLNHNVMYWYQQKSSQAPKLLFHYYDKDFNNEADTPDNFQSRRPNTSFCFLDIRSPGLGDTAMYLCATSNPQETQYFGPGTRLLVL.

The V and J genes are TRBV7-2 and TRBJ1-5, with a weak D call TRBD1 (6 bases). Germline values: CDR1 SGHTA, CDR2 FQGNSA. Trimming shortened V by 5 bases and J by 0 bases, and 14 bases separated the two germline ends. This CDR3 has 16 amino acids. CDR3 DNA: TGTGCCAGCAGCCGAACAGGGCCCTATAGCAATCAGCCCCAGCATTTT. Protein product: CASSRTGPYSNQPQHF.

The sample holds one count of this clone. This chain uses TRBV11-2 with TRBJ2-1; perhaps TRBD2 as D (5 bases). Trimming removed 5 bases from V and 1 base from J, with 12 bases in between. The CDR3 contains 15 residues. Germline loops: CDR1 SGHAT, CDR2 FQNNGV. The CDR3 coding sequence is TGTGCCAGCAGCCCCCAGACGGGATCCTACAATGAGCAGTTCTTC. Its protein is CASSPQTGSYNEQFF.